This TCR beta chain appears in the sequencing data of a study of beta chain features in type 1 diabetes. Blood was drawn once from each donor into heparinised tubes. The draws averaged about 120 mL. Study-level results: Type 1 diabetes patients had TCRB CDR3s that were shorter (moderately but significantly so) in all four CD4+ subsets.

In germline, CDR1 is KGHSH, CDR2 LQKENI. This CDR3 is built from 16 residues. V shed 0 bases, J shed 6 bases, and the junction held 4 bases outside the gene matches. Expressed TCRB transcripts were sequenced because the entire RNA isolate underwent reverse transcription. Sequencing used immunoSEQ multiplex PCR; TCRdb keeps in-frame clones, though not all of them. Of 150,000 to 190,000 clones in the sample, 10% were seen once. The count of this clone is one. Its antigen is unidentified. The origin of this receptor is a man aged 25-45 years with type 1 diabetes. This rearrangement joins TRBV18 to TRBJ2-1; 11 bases fit TRBD2. Sequenced: central memory CD4+ T cells from blood. CDR3 sequence: CASSPPSGLAVNEQFF. DNA of the CDR3: TGTGCCAGCTCACCACCATCGGGACTAGCGGTCAATGAGCAGTTCTTC.